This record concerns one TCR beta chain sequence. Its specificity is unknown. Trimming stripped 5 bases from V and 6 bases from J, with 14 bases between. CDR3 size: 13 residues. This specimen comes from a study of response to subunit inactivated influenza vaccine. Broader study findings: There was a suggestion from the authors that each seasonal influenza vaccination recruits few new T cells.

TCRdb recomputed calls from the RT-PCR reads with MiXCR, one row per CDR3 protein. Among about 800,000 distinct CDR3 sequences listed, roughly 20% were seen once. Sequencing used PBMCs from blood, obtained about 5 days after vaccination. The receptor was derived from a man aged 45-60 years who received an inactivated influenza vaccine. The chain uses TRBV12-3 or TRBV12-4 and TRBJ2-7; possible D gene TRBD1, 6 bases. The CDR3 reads CASSPTTGIEQYF. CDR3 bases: TGTGCCAGCAGTCCCACGACAGGAATCGAGCAGTACTTC.